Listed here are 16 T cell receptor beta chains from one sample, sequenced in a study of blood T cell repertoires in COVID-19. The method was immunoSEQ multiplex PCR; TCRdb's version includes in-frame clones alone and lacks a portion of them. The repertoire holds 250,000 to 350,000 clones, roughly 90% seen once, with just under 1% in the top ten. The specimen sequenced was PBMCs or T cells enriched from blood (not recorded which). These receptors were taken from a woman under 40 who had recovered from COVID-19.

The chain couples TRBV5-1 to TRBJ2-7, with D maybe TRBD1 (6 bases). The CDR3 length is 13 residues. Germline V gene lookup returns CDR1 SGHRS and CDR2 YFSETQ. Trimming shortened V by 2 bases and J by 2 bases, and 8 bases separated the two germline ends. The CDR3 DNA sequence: TGCGCCAGCAGCTTCCAGGGGACCTACGAGCAGTACTTC. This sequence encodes CASSFQGTYEQYF.

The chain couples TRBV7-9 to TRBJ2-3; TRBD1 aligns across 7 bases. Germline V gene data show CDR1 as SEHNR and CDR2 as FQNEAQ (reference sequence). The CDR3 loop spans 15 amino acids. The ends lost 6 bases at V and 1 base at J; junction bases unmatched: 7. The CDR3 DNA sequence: TGTGCCAGCAGTTTCCTGGGACAGCGCACAGATACGCAGTATTTT. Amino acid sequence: CASSFLGQRTDTQYF.

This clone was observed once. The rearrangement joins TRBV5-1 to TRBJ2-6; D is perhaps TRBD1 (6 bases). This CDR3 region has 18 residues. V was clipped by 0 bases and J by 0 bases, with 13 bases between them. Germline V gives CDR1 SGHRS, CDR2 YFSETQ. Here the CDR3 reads CASSLVAGAFSGANVLTF. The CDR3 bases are TGCGCCAGCAGCTTGGTGGCAGGGGCTTTCTCTGGGGCCAACGTCCTGACTTTC.

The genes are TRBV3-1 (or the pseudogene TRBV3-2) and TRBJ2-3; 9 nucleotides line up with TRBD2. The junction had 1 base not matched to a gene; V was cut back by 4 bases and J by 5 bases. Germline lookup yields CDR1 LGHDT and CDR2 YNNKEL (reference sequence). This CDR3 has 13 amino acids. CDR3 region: CASSRRGGDTQYF. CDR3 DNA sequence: TGTGCCAGCAGCCGGCGGGGGGGAGATACGCAGTATTTT.

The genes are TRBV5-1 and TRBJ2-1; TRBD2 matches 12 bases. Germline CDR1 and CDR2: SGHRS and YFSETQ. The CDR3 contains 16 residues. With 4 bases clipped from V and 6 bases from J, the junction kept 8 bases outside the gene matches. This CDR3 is CASSTTLAGGTNEQFF. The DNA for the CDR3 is TGCGCCAGCAGCACTACACTAGCGGGGGGCACCAATGAGCAGTTCTTC. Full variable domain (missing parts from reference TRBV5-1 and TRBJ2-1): KAGVTQTPRYLIKTRGQQVTLSCSPISGHRSVSWYQQTPGQGLQFLFEYFSETQRNKGNFPGRFSGRQFSNSRSEMNVSTLELGDSALYLCASSTTLAGGTNEQFFGPGTRLTVL.

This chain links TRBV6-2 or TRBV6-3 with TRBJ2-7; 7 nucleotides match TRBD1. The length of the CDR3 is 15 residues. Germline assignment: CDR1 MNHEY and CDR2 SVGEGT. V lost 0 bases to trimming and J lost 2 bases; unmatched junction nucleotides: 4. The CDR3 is CASSYSHRGPYEQYF. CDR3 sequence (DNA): TGTGCCAGCAGTTACTCCCACAGGGGTCCCTACGAGCAGTACTTC.

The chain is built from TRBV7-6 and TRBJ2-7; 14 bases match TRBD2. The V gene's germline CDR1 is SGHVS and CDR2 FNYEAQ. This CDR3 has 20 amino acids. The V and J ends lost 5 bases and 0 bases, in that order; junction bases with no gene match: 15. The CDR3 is CASSPSGGRLAGGYSYEQYF. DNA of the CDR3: TGTGCCAGCAGCCCATCCGGAGGGCGACTAGCGGGAGGGTACTCCTACGAGCAGTACTTC.

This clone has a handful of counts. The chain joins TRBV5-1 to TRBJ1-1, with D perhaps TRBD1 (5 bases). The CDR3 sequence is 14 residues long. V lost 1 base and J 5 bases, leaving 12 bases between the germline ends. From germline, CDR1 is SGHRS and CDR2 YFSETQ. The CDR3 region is CASSLWGDRTEAFF. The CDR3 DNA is TGCGCCAGCAGCTTGTGGGGGGACCGAACTGAAGCTTTCTTT.

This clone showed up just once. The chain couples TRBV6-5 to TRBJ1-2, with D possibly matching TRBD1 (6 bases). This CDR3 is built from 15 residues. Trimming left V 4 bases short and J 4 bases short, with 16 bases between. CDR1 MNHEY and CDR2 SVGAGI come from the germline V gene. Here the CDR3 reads CASSWTRGSSYGYTF. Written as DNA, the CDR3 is TGTGCCAGCAGTTGGACCAGGGGCTCTTCCTATGGCTACACCTTC.

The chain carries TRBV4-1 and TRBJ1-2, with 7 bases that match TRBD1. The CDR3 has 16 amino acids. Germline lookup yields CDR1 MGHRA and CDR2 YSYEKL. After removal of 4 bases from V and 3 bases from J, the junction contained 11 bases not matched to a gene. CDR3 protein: CASSLRPPTGDYGYTF. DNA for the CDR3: TGCGCCAGCAGCCTTCGACCCCCTACAGGGGACTATGGCTACACCTTC.

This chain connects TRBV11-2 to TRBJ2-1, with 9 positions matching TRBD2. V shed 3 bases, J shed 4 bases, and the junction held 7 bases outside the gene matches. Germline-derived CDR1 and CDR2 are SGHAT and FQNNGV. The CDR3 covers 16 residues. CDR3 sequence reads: CASSFLTSGSYNEQFF. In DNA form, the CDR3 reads TGTGCCAGCAGCTTCCTAACTAGCGGGTCTTACAATGAGCAGTTCTTC. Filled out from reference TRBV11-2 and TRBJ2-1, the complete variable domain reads EAGVAQSPRYKIIEKRQSVAFWCNPISGHATLYWYQQILGQGPKLLIQFQNNGVVDDSQLPKDRFSAERLKGVDSTLKIQPAKLEDSAVYLCASSFLTSGSYNEQFFGPGTRLTVL.

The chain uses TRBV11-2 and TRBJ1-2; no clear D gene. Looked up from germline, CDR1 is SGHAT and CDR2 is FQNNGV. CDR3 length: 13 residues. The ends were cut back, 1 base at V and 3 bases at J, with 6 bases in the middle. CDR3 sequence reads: CASSLVSDYGYTF. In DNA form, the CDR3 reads TGTGCCAGCAGCTTAGTTTCCGACTATGGCTACACCTTC.

CDR3 in DNA: TGTGCCAGCATCACCGGACAGGGAAAAGCTTTCTTT. It codes for CASITGQGKAFF. This chain links TRBV27 with TRBJ1-1, with TRBD1 identical over 8 bases. The V gene end was trimmed by 7 bases and the J gene end by 9 bases; junction bases not matched to a gene: 7. This CDR3 is 12 amino acids long. Germline V gene sequence: CDR1 MNHEY, CDR2 SMNVEV (reference sequence).

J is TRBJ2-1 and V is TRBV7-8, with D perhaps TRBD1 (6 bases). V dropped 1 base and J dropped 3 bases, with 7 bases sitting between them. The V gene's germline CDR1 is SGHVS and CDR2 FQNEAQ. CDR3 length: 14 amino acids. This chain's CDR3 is CASSLGGGYNEQFF. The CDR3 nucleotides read TGTGCCAGCAGCTTAGGAGGGGGCTACAATGAGCAGTTCTTC. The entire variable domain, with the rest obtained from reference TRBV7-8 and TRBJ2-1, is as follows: GAGVSQSPRYKVAKRGQDVALRCDPISGHVSLFWYQQALGQGPEFLTYFQNEAQLDKSGLPSDRFFAERPEGSVSTLKIQRTQQEDSAVYLCASSLGGGYNEQFFGPGTRLTVL.

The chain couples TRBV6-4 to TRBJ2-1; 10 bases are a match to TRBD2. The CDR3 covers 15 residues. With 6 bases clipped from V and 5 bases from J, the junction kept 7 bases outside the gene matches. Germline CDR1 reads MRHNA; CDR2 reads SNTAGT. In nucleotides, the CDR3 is TGTGCCAGCAGCCCGACTAGCGGGTATCACAATGAGCAGTTCTTC. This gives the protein CASSPTSGYHNEQFF.

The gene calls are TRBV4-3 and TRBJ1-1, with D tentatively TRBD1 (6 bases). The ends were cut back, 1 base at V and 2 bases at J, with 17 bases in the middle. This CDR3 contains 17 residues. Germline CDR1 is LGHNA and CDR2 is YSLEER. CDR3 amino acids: CASSQALPGAGNTEAFF. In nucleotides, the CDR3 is TGCGCCAGCAGCCAAGCCCTGCCAGGGGCGGGCAACACTGAAGCTTTCTTT.